These 3 T cell receptor beta chains were all obtained from the same sample, sequenced in a study of human versus mouse CDR3 diversity and MHC coevolution. Some clones are missing from TCRdb's copy, which holds only in-frame ones; the method was immunoSEQ multiplex PCR. This table holds 45,000 to 75,000 clones, approximately 94% found once. Sequenced: naive CD4+ T cells from blood. Regarding subset: CD45RO-negative CD62L-positive naive CD4 T cells. These receptors all stem from a person aged 55 to 75 in good health.

This clone showed up just once. J is TRBJ2-2 and V is TRBV21-1; the table assigns TRBD2, which was not confirmed against the DNA. TRBV21-1 is given as a pseudogene. There are 22 residues in the CDR3. The CDR3 nucleotides read TGTGCCAGCAGCATGGGACAGGGGGCCCCCATCCTAGCGGGAGGTAACACCGGGGAGCTGTTTTTT. This gives the protein CASSMGQGAPILAGGNTGELFF.

This clone was recorded only once. This sequence joins TRBV5-1 and TRBJ2-5; 7 bases fit TRBD1. Germline CDR1 reads SGHRS; CDR2 reads YFSETQ. The CDR3 is made up of 13 amino acids. Trimming cost V 5 bases and J 1 base; bases outside gene matches: 2. CDR3 coding DNA: TGCGCCAGCAGAGAGGGGGCCCAAGAGACCCAGTACTTC. Translated, it gives CASREGAQETQYF.

The chain combines TRBV5-6 with TRBJ2-1, with D possibly being TRBD1 (6 bases). V was pared by 5 bases and J by 4 bases, with 16 bases between. Germline V gene sequence: CDR1 SGHDT, CDR2 YYEEEE. There are 15 residues in the CDR3. The CDR3 protein is CASRDDRSPYNEQFF. CDR3 nucleotide sequence: TGTGCCAGCAGGGACGACAGGAGTCCTTACAATGAGCAGTTCTTC.